The 30 T cell receptor beta chains below were found in one sample sequenced in a study of T cells in Graves' hyperthyroidism and ophthalmopathy. RNA transcripts provided the source from which TCR beta CDR3 regions were amplified. Carried out on the TCR CDR3, a first-round RT-PCR used the HTBI primer set. TCRdb independently ran MiXCR on the multiplex PCR reads; one entry per CDR3 protein. The repertoire holds 250,000 to 300,000 distinct CDR3 sequences, roughly 14% seen once, with 13% in the top ten. What was sequenced was blood. All receptors derive from a woman in her forties with Graves' hyperthyroidism that later progressed to Graves' ophthalmopathy.

This clonotype was found a few times. Here the CDR3 DNA reads TGTGCCACCAGCCCAAGGGGACTAGCGGTCTACAATGAGCAGTTCTTC. It translates to CATSPRGLAVYNEQFF. The genes are TRBV15 and TRBJ2-1; 11 nucleotides align to TRBD2. Germline V gene data show CDR1 as LNHNV and CDR2 as YYDKDF (reference sequence). The CDR3 contains 16 residues. Trimming cost V 5 bases and J 3 bases; bases outside gene matches: 6.

This clonotype was counted many times. The J gene is TRBJ1-6, the V gene TRBV2; 7 nucleotides match TRBD1. Germline-derived CDR1 and CDR2 are SNHLY and FYNNEI. V lost 7 bases and J lost 8; bases outside the gene matches: 8. The CDR3 sequence is 14 residues long. CDR3 region: CASTRTGLDSPLHF. In nucleotides, the CDR3 is TGTGCCAGCACCAGGACAGGCCTCGATTCACCCCTCCACTTT.

This clonotype was seen ten or more times. V gene TRBV19 combines with J gene TRBJ2-4, with D possibly being TRBD2 (5 bases). With 6 bases removed from V and 8 bases from J, the gap between germline ends came to 8 bases. CDR3 size: 11 residues. CDR1 and CDR2 (germline): LNHDA, SQIVND (reference sequence). The CDR3 DNA sequence: TGTGCCAGTAGGGCCGGGGACATTCAGTACTTC. Translating gives CASRAGDIQYF.

This sequence joins TRBV18 and TRBJ2-7; 9 bases are shared with TRBD2. V was pared by 2 bases and J by 3 bases, with 2 bases of the junction left unmatched. The V gene's germline CDR1 is KGHSH and CDR2 LQKENI. The CDR3 extends over 14 amino acids. CDR3 in DNA: TGTGCCAGCTCACCAGGAGCGGGAGGCTACGAGCAGTACTTC. Encoded protein: CASSPGAGGYEQYF.

This clonotype was picked up a small number of times. The V gene is TRBV3-1, the J gene TRBJ2-1, with 12 bases matching TRBD2. Germline CDR1 reads LGHDT; CDR2 reads YNNKEL (reference sequence). J was trimmed by 0 bases and V by 4 bases; bases with no gene match: 7. The CDR3 contains 18 residues. The CDR3 bases are TGTGCCAGCAGCCCCCGGACTAGCGGGACGGCCTCCTACAATGAGCAGTTCTTC. Residues: CASSPRTSGTASYNEQFF.

This clonotype was seen ten or more times. The chain couples TRBV27 to TRBJ1-6; maybe TRBD1 (5 bases). CDR1 and CDR2 from the germline V gene are MNHEY and SMNVEV (reference sequence). V dropped 5 bases and J dropped 6 bases, with 11 bases sitting between them. This CDR3 spans 14 amino acids. CDR3 DNA sequence: TGTGCCAGCAGTCCATCAGGGTCTAATTCACCCCTCCACTTT. Amino acids: CASSPSGSNSPLHF.

This clonotype was counted ten times or more. V gene TRBV20-1 combines with J gene TRBJ2-7; D not resolved. Germline V CDR1 and CDR2: DFQATT, SNEGSKA (reference sequence). The CDR3 covers 10 residues. Trimming stripped 5 bases from V and 2 bases from J, with 4 bases between. The CDR3, as DNA: TGCAGTGCTGCCCCCTACGAGCAGTACTTC. This encodes CSAAPYEQYF.

This clonotype was seen just once. The gene calls are TRBV12-3 or TRBV12-4 and TRBJ1-6; 10 bases align to TRBD1. V shed 6 bases and J 9 bases; nucleotides not matched to a gene: 5. CDR3 length: 14 amino acids. CDR3 sequence: CASSSGQGISPLHF. For the CDR3, the DNA is TGTGCCAGCAGCTCGGGACAGGGGATTTCACCCCTCCACTTT.

This clonotype was counted a few times. This sequence joins TRBV5-6 and TRBJ2-2, with unresolved D. The V end was cut by 5 bases, the J end by 7 bases, with 12 bases between. The CDR3 sequence is 13 residues long. Germline V gene data show CDR1 as SGHDT and CDR2 as YYEEEE. DNA for the CDR3: TGTGCCAGCAGATTCTACACGGGCGGGGAGCTGTTTTTT. Amino acid sequence: CASRFYTGGELFF. Complete variable domain (other parts from reference TRBV5-6 and TRBJ2-2): DAGVTQSPTHLIKTRGQQVTLRCSPKSGHDTVSWYQQALGQGPQFIFQYYEEEERQRGNFPDRFSGHQFPNYSSELNVNALLLGDSALYLCASRFYTGGELFFGEGSRLTVL.

A few counts support this clonotype. The rearrangement uses TRBV4-1 and TRBJ2-6; 8 bases line up with TRBD2. The V gene end was trimmed by 2 bases and the J gene end by 2 bases; junction bases not matched to a gene: 11. The germline V gene has CDR1 MGHRA and CDR2 YSYEKL. This CDR3 spans 19 amino acids. This CDR3 is CASSQSTVGTSAGANVLTF. CDR3 DNA: TGCGCCAGCAGCCAATCCACCGTCGGGACTAGTGCTGGGGCCAACGTCCTGACTTTC.

The chain recombines TRBV24-1 with TRBJ2-7, with unresolved D. V was trimmed by 7 bases and J by 7 bases, leaving 22 bases between them. CDR3 length equals 15 residues. The germline gives CDR1 KGHDR, CDR2 SFDVKD. The chain's CDR3 is CATSDDFWQPGEQYF. CDR3 in DNA: TGTGCCACCAGCGATGATTTCTGGCAGCCCGGTGAGCAGTACTTC.

This clonotype was counted many times. The chain combines TRBV10-2 with TRBJ1-6, with TRBD1 identical over 7 bases. This CDR3 has 14 amino acids. The germline CDR1 and CDR2 sequences are WSHSY and SAAADI. Trimming took 7 bases from V and 10 from J; bases not matched to a gene: 10. CDR3: CASTGQGGGSPLHF. CDR3 nucleotide sequence: TGCGCCAGCACAGGGCAGGGGGGGGGATCACCCCTCCACTTT.

This clonotype has a count of ten or more. Written as DNA, the CDR3 is TGTGCCAGTTCTCGACAGGGTGGGATACCTTACAATGAGCAGTTCTTC. This codes for CASSRQGGIPYNEQFF. V gene TRBV19 combines with J gene TRBJ2-1; 7 bases line up with TRBD1. This CDR3 has 16 amino acids. Per germline, CDR1 LNHDA and CDR2 SQIVND (reference sequence). V gave up 8 bases and J gave up 4 bases; unmatched junction bases: 14.

This clonotype was seen ten or more times. This chain connects TRBV9 to TRBJ2-1; 12 nucleotides match TRBD2. Trimming at V came to 2 bases and at J to 5 bases, leaving 5 bases not matched to a gene. The germline V gene encodes CDR1 SGDLS and CDR2 YYNGEE. The CDR3 is 16 residues long. CDR3 sequence reads: CASSVPLAGGNNEQFF. As DNA, the CDR3 is TGTGCCAGCAGCGTCCCTCTAGCGGGGGGGAACAATGAGCAGTTCTTC.

Many counts were recorded for this clonotype. The J gene is TRBJ1-5, the V gene TRBV10-1; 7 bases agree with TRBD1. Germline V CDR1 and CDR2: WNHNN, SYGVQD (reference sequence). The CDR3 loop spans 18 amino acids. The trim removed 2 bases at V and 0 bases at J, leaving 10 bases unmatched. The chain's CDR3 is CASSEPFRDSHSNQPQHF. As DNA, the CDR3 is TGCGCCAGCAGTGAGCCCTTTAGGGACAGCCATAGCAATCAGCCCCAGCATTTT.

This clonotype was recorded many times. The chain has TRBV29-1 and TRBJ2-1; D call uncertain. CDR3 length: 13 residues. V gave up 3 bases and J gave up 6 bases, with 12 bases separating them. In germline, CDR1 is SQVTM, CDR2 ANQGSEA. The CDR3 spells CSVDDQTGNEQFF. CDR3 coding DNA: TGCAGCGTTGATGATCAGACGGGCAATGAGCAGTTCTTC.

The rearrangement links TRBV5-6 to TRBJ1-5, with D possibly matching TRBD1 (5 bases). CDR1 is SGHDT, CDR2 YYEEEE, per germline. This CDR3 comprises 15 residues. Trimming left V 5 bases short and J 0 bases short, with 12 bases between. In nucleotides, the CDR3 is TGTGCCAGCAGGTCTTGGGGGTTTAGCAATCAGCCCCAGCATTTT. Protein: CASRSWGFSNQPQHF.

In this sample, this clonotype turned up many times. The chain is built from TRBV10-3 and TRBJ2-3; the match to TRBD1 covers 9 bases. V gave up 4 bases and J gave up 2 bases; unmatched junction bases: 4. CDR1 and CDR2 (germline): ENHRY, SYGVKD. The CDR3 spans 15 residues. This CDR3 is CAISGGTGITDTQYF. CDR3 DNA: TGTGCCATCAGTGGCGGGACAGGGATCACAGATACGCAGTATTTT.

This clonotype was counted only a few times. The conserved final phenylalanine or tryptophan is absent from the CDR3, which likely points to a read error. This rearrangement joins TRBV20-1 to TRBJ1-6; no definite D call. The CDR3 extends over 13 amino acids. Germline V gene data show CDR1 as DFQATT and CDR2 as SNEGSKA (reference sequence). The CDR3 sequence: CSPGGSYNSPLHC. The CDR3 DNA sequence: TGCAGTCCGGGTGGCTCCTATAATTCTCCCCTCCACTGT.

Ten or more counts support this clonotype. The rearrangement joins TRBV19 to TRBJ1-5; 7 bases are a match to TRBD1. This CDR3 is 15 amino acids long. After removal of 2 bases from V and 1 base from J, the junction contained 2 bases not matched to a gene. CDR1 and CDR2 from the germline V gene are LNHDA and SQIVND (reference sequence). CDR3 nucleotide sequence: TGTGCCAGTAGTATATACAGGGGAAGCAATCAGCCCCAGCATTTT. Translation gives CASSIYRGSNQPQHF. The variable domain in full, with the rest retrieved from reference TRBV19 and TRBJ1-5, is DGGITQSPKYLFRKEGQNVTLSCEQNLNHDAMYWYRQDPGQGLRLIYYSQIVNDFQKGDIAEGYSVSREKKESFPLTVTSAQKNPTAFYLCASSIYRGSNQPQHFGDGTRLSIL.

The chain recombines TRBV4-2 with TRBJ1-5, with D tentatively TRBD1 (5 bases). V lost 3 bases and J lost 13, with 16 bases in between. The CDR3 covers 13 residues. Germline lookup yields CDR1 LGHNA and CDR2 YNFKEQ. The CDR3 reads CASSQPLEGPQHF. The CDR3 region has the DNA TGTGCCAGCAGCCAGCCCCTGGAGGGGCCGCAGCATTTT.

This clonotype was found many times. J is TRBJ2-1 and V is TRBV15; D remains ambiguous. CDR3 size: 11 residues. V gave up 4 bases and J gave up 4 bases, with 2 bases separating them. Germline values: CDR1 LNHNV, CDR2 YYDKDF (reference sequence). The CDR3 spells CATSKYNEQFF. The DNA of the CDR3 is TGTGCCACCAGCAAATACAATGAGCAGTTCTTC.

Notes on this clonotype: A much larger clone lies one base from this, so it may be a read error. J is TRBJ2-3 and V is TRBV19; 11 bases align to TRBD2. Germline assignment: CDR1 LNHDA and CDR2 SQIVND (reference sequence). The CDR3 has 14 residues. The CDR3 reads CASSKTSGTDTQNF. The CDR3 DNA reads as TGTGCCAGTAGCAAGACTAGCGGGACAGATACGCAGAATTTT.

The gene calls are TRBV9 and TRBJ1-5; D gene uncertain. Germline V gene sequence: CDR1 SGDLS, CDR2 YYNGEE. Trimming left V 4 bases short and J 4 bases short, with 12 bases between. The CDR3 is 14 residues long. In nucleotides, the CDR3 is TGTGCCAGCAGCCAAGCAACCGGTAATCAGCCCCAGCATTTT. Its translation: CASSQATGNQPQHF.

This clonotype came up many times. V and J are TRBV4-1 and TRBJ2-1, with TRBD2 matching 10 bases. The CDR3 is made up of 14 amino acids. J was trimmed by 9 bases and V by 3 bases; bases with no gene match: 5. CDR1 and CDR2 (germline): MGHRA, YSYEKL. The CDR3 bases are TGCGCCAGCAGCCAGAAGACTAGCGGGCCTGAGCAGTTCTTC. This codes for CASSQKTSGPEQFF.

The chain is built from TRBV6-5 and TRBJ1-2; D gene ambiguous. The CDR3 totals 15 residues. Germline CDR1 MNHEY, CDR2 SVGAGI. The V gene lost 0 bases and the J gene lost 5 bases, with 13 bases spanning the gap. The CDR3 spells CASSYSLDAGYGYTF. CDR3 nucleotide sequence: TGTGCCAGCAGTTACTCTTTGGACGCCGGGTATGGCTACACCTTC.

This clonotype was seen ten or more times. The chain couples TRBV29-1 to TRBJ2-3, with 7 bases matching TRBD1. V shed 7 bases and J 0 bases; nucleotides not matched to a gene: 10. The CDR3 loop spans 15 amino acids. In germline, CDR1 is SQVTM, CDR2 ANQGSEA. The CDR3 DNA sequence: TGCAGCGCAATGGGACAGACAATTAGCACAGATACGCAGTATTTT. Encoded protein: CSAMGQTISTDTQYF.

V and J are TRBV30 and TRBJ1-6, with D maybe TRBD1 (5 bases). Germline V CDR1 and CDR2: GTSNPN, SVGIG (reference sequence). This CDR3 spans 12 amino acids. Trimming removed 5 bases at V and 10 bases at J, with 12 bases between. This CDR3 is CAWDPGNSPLHF. The CDR3 nucleotides are TGTGCCTGGGACCCAGGGAACTCACCCCTCCACTTT.

This chain joins TRBV20-1 and TRBJ2-3, with 14 bases that match TRBD2. V shed 6 bases, J shed 10 bases, and the junction held 9 bases outside the gene matches. This CDR3 region has 14 residues. Germline V gene sequence: CDR1 DFQATT, CDR2 SNEGSKA (reference sequence). DNA for the CDR3: TGCAGTGCAAATATCCCGGGACTAGCGGGAGCGCAGTATTTT. This gives the protein CSANIPGLAGAQYF.

This clonotype was observed many times. The rearrangement joins TRBV5-1 to TRBJ1-5, with 8 positions matching TRBD1. Trimming removed 4 bases from V and 4 bases from J; junction bases left unmatched: 4. The CDR3 runs 14 residues. Per the germline V gene, CDR1 is SGHRS and CDR2 is YFSETQ. The chain's CDR3 is CASSPGQGNQPQHF. The CDR3, as DNA: TGCGCCAGCAGCCCCGGACAGGGTAATCAGCCCCAGCATTTT.